This T cell receptor (beta chain) was found in a study of blood T cell repertoires in COVID-19. Background on the study: Acute and convalescent COVID-19 specimens originated in the United States, Italy and Spain. Sources were T cells, B-cell-depleted T cells, or PBMCs; the material itself was cDNA or gDNA.

In the authors' workflow: Counts of nucleated cells, estimated from reference gene primer amplification, were obtained. Method: immunoSEQ multiplex PCR; TCRdb's copy keeps in-frame clones and lacks some. The DNA was the basis for D and trimming; V, J and clone size are from that table. The sample yields about 65,000 clones, around 93% seen once. The CDR3 has 16 amino acids. CDR1 and CDR2 (germline): SGHNT, YENEEA. V was pared by 1 base and J by 3 bases, with 7 bases of the junction left unmatched. The sample comprised peripheral blood. V gene TRBV11-3 combines with J gene TRBJ2-7; 9 bases align to TRBD2. The receptor was derived from a man aged 65 to 85 with active COVID-19. Here the CDR3 reads CASSLASWRGGYEQYF. CDR3 nucleotides: TGTGCCAGCAGCTTAGCGTCTTGGCGGGGGGGCTACGAGCAGTACTTC. Variable domain in full (rest from reference TRBV11-3 and TRBJ2-7): EAGVVQSPRYKIIEKKQPVAFWCNPISGHNTLYWYLQNLGQGPELLIRYENEEAVDDSQLPKDRFSAERLKGVDSTLKIQPAELGDSAVYLCASSLASWRGGYEQYFGPGTRLTVT.